A selection of T cell receptor beta chains follows, all from one sample in a study of beta chain features in type 1 diabetes. Clones were sequenced by immunoSEQ multiplex PCR, and TCRdb holds only the in-frame ones, with some missing. Of 850,000 to 900,000 clones in the sample, 17% are singletons; the top ten hold around 0.02%. Sequencing was done on a sample of naive CD4+ T cells from blood. Receptors originate from a woman aged 18-29 years in good health. CDR3s include the opening cysteine and the closing phenylalanine or tryptophan. Fields, in order: V gene, J gene, clone size, D gene, CDR3 protein, CDR3 DNA. A D gene is named only where the DNA matches it firmly. Clone size is stated in some rows and not others, as once, few, many or a class when expanded.

V: TRBV20-1; J: TRBJ2-1; size: NA; D: NA; CDR3: CSAEYNEQFF; DNA: TGCAGTGCAGAGTACAATGAGCAGTTCTTC
V: TRBV6-6; J: TRBJ2-1; size: few; D: TRBD2; CDR3: CASSSLAWGEQFF; DNA: TGTGCCAGCAGTTCACTAGCGTGGGGTGAGCAGTTCTTC
V: TRBV5-8; J: TRBJ2-5; size: NA; D: NA; CDR3: CASSLARTEDETQYF; DNA: TGTGCCAGCAGCTTGGCGAGGACCGAGGACGAGACCCAGTACTTC
V: TRBV29-1; J: TRBJ2-3; size: NA; D: TRBD1; CDR3: CSVSPDRDRVTDTQYF; DNA: TGCAGCGTTTCGCCCGACCGGGACAGGGTCACAGATACGCAGTATTTT
V: TRBV2; J: TRBJ2-7; size: few; D: NA; CDR3: CASSYRDISYEQYF; DNA: TGTGCCAGCAGTTACCGGGACATCTCCTACGAGCAGTACTTC
V: TRBV7-2; J: TRBJ2-3; size: few; D: TRBD2; CDR3: CASLAGVYADTQYF; DNA: TGTGCCTCCCTAGCGGGAGTCTATGCAGATACGCAGTATTTT
V: TRBV7-2; J: TRBJ2-1; size: few; D: NA; CDR3: CASSIRDSSYNEQFF; DNA: TGTGCCAGCAGCATACGGGATAGCTCCTACAATGAGCAGTTCTTC
V: TRBV5-4; J: TRBJ2-5; size: few; D: NA; CDR3: CASSLWGSRAETQYF; DNA: TGTGCCAGCAGCTTGTGGGGGAGTCGGGCGGAGACCCAGTACTTC
V: TRBV4-2; J: TRBJ1-5; size: NA; D: NA; CDR3: CASSQDSGGAGQPQHF; DNA: TGTGCCAGCAGCCAAGATAGCGGGGGCGCAGGTCAGCCCCAGCATTTT
V: TRBV28; J: TRBJ2-7; size: few; D: TRBD2; CDR3: CASSLISGGTYEQYF; DNA: TGTGCCAGCAGTTTAATTAGCGGGGGAACGTACGAGCAGTACTTC
V: TRBV5-1; J: TRBJ2-1; size: few; D: TRBD2; CDR3: CASSLGLAGYNEQFF; DNA: TGCGCCAGCAGCTTGGGACTAGCGGGTTACAATGAGCAGTTCTTC
V: TRBV10-3; J: TRBJ2-3; size: few; D: NA; CDR3: CAAGRGPPGSTDTQYF; DNA: TGTGCAGCCGGCCGTGGGCCGCCCGGTAGCACAGATACGCAGTATTTT
V: TRBV19; J: TRBJ2-5; size: NA; D: NA; CDR3: CASSIDLSGFGETQYF; DNA: TGTGCCAGTAGTATAGATCTATCCGGGTTTGGAGAGACCCAGTACTTC
V: TRBV2; J: TRBJ1-2; size: few; D: TRBD1; CDR3: CASSEFYRGGRGGYTF; DNA: TGTGCCAGCAGTGAATTTTACAGGGGTGGCCGCGGTGGCTACACCTTC
V: TRBV5-4; J: TRBJ2-1; size: NA; D: NA; CDR3: CASSSSSSGEQFF; DNA: TGTGCCAGCAGCTCTTCAAGTTCAGGTGAGCAGTTCTTC
V: TRBV5-4; J: TRBJ2-3; size: once; D: TRBD2; CDR3: CASSLGLAGGTDTQYF; DNA: TGTGCCAGCAGCTTGGGGTTAGCGGGAGGGACAGATACGCAGTATTTT
V: TRBV6-6; J: TRBJ2-5; size: few; D: NA; CDR3: CASRDLGTQETQYF; DNA: TGTGCCAGCAGGGATCTTGGAACTCAAGAGACCCAGTACTTC
V: TRBV18; J: TRBJ2-7; size: NA; D: NA; CDR3: CASSPRQDEQYF; DNA: TGTGCCAGCTCACCGCGACAGGACGAGCAGTACTTC
V: TRBV2; J: TRBJ2-5; size: NA; D: NA; CDR3: CASSRAREETQYF; DNA: TGTGCCAGCTCAAGGGCGAGGGAAGAGACCCAGTACTTC
V: TRBV28; J: TRBJ2-2; size: NA; D: NA; CDR3: CASSLPPANTGELFF; DNA: TGTGCCAGCAGTTTACCGCCGGCGAACACCGGGGAGCTGTTTTTT
V: TRBV7-2; J: TRBJ2-5; size: few; D: TRBD2; CDR3: CASSLSLAGVRLRETQYF; DNA: TGTGCCAGCAGCTTAAGTCTAGCGGGAGTTCGGTTGAGAGAGACCCAGTACTTC
V: TRBV27; J: TRBJ2-1; size: NA; D: TRBD1; CDR3: CASAWDRGYNEQFF; DNA: TGTGCCAGCGCTTGGGACAGGGGCTACAATGAGCAGTTCTTC
V: TRBV10-2; J: TRBJ1-1; size: NA; D: TRBD1; CDR3: CASRDRGHTEAFF; DNA: TGCGCCAGCAGAGACAGGGGGCACACTGAAGCTTTCTTT
V: TRBV7-2; J: TRBJ2-1; size: NA; D: NA; CDR3: CASSTRAATSGNEQFF; DNA: TGTGCCAGCAGCACCCGAGCGGCTACGTCCGGGAATGAGCAGTTCTTC
V: TRBV18; J: TRBJ1-2; size: NA; D: NA; CDR3: CASSPPYRFDGYTF; DNA: TGTGCCAGCTCACCACCGTACAGGTTCGATGGCTACACCTTC
V: TRBV27; J: TRBJ2-5; size: NA; D: TRBD1; CDR3: CASSRPGQGAPNIPETQYF; DNA: TGTGCCAGCAGTAGACCGGGACAGGGGGCGCCAAATATCCCGGAGACCCAGTACTTC
V: TRBV5-4; J: TRBJ1-2; size: NA; D: NA; CDR3: CASSGTGTNYGYTF; DNA: TGTGCCAGCAGCGGTACAGGGACCAACTATGGCTACACCTTC
V: TRBV4-2; J: TRBJ2-1; size: NA; D: TRBD2; CDR3: CASSQGEREWNEQFF; DNA: TGTGCCAGCAGCCAAGGCGAGCGGGAGTGGAATGAGCAGTTCTTC
V: TRBV27; J: TRBJ1-5; size: NA; D: NA; CDR3: CASSLWAQGNQPQHF; DNA: TGTGCCAGCAGTTTATGGGCGCAGGGGAACCAGCCCCAGCATTTT
V: TRBV4-3; J: TRBJ2-1; size: NA; D: TRBD1; CDR3: CASSQGQGTNEQFF; DNA: TGCGCCAGCAGCCAGGGACAGGGGACGAATGAGCAGTTCTTC
V: TRBV9; J: TRBJ2-3; size: few; D: NA; CDR3: CASSVDARDADTQYF; DNA: TGTGCCAGCAGCGTAGACGCGAGGGACGCAGATACGCAGTATTTT
V: TRBV2; J: TRBJ1-2; size: NA; D: TRBD1; CDR3: CASSQDRFLLYGYTF; DNA: TGTGCCAGCAGTCAGGACAGGTTCTTGCTATATGGCTACACCTTC
V: TRBV7-2; J: TRBJ1-5; size: NA; D: TRBD1; CDR3: CASSVQGDQPQHF; DNA: TGTGCCAGCAGTGTACAGGGGGATCAGCCCCAGCATTTT
V: TRBV5-4; J: TRBJ2-1; size: NA; D: TRBD2; CDR3: CASSLRSGRGNEQFF; DNA: TGTGCCAGCAGCTTGCGTAGCGGGAGGGGCAATGAGCAGTTCTTC
V: TRBV15; J: TRBJ2-3; size: few; D: TRBD2; CDR3: CATSRDWGGSDTQYF; DNA: TGTGCCACCAGCAGAGATTGGGGGGGTTCAGATACGCAGTATTTT
V: TRBV7-8; J: TRBJ2-3; size: NA; D: TRBD2; CDR3: CASSPGTSGATDTQYF; DNA: TGTGCCAGCAGCCCCGGGACTAGCGGAGCCACAGATACGCAGTATTTT
V: TRBV6-5; J: TRBJ2-7; size: NA; D: NA; CDR3: CASSQEQGLNYEQYF; DNA: TGTGCCAGCAGTCAAGAACAGGGACTCAACTACGAGCAGTACTTC
V: TRBV5-8; J: TRBJ2-7; size: NA; D: TRBD1; CDR3: CASRPRTGPDRAYEQYF; DNA: TGTGCCAGCAGGCCCCGGACAGGGCCAGATCGTGCCTACGAGCAGTACTTC
V: TRBV9; J: TRBJ2-7; size: NA; D: TRBD2; CDR3: CASSVDPGRGRDEQYF; DNA: TGTGCCAGCAGCGTAGATCCCGGGAGGGGACGTGACGAGCAGTACTTC
V: TRBV4-2; J: TRBJ2-1; size: few; D: TRBD1; CDR3: CASSQEARTGLMRYEQFF; DNA: TGTGCCAGCAGCCAAGAAGCGAGGACAGGGCTTATGCGGTATGAGCAGTTCTTC
V: TRBV19; J: TRBJ2-6; size: NA; D: NA; CDR3: CASRDSLSPSGANVLTF; DNA: TGTGCCAGTAGGGACAGTTTGAGCCCCTCTGGGGCCAACGTCCTGACTTTC
V: TRBV6-1; J: TRBJ1-5; size: few; D: NA; CDR3: CASRYDSSGQPQHF; DNA: TGTGCCAGCAGATACGATTCGTCGGGGCAGCCCCAGCATTTT
V: TRBV6-5; J: TRBJ1-2; size: once; D: NA; CDR3: CASSYSVWGAPYGYTF; DNA: TGTGCCAGCAGTTACTCCGTGTGGGGGGCGCCCTATGGCTACACCTTC
V: TRBV2; J: TRBJ1-1; size: few; D: NA; CDR3: CASTVQGRSGEAFF; DNA: TGTGCCAGCACGGTGCAGGGGCGTTCAGGTGAAGCTTTCTTT
V: TRBV2; J: TRBJ1-4; size: few; D: NA; CDR3: CASMLNEKLFF; DNA: TGTGCCAGCATGCTCAATGAAAAACTGTTTTTT
V: TRBV2; J: TRBJ2-7; size: once; D: NA; CDR3: CASTRGSSGDEQYF; DNA: TGTGCCAGCACGCGAGGCTCCTCGGGGGACGAGCAGTACTTC
V: TRBV18; J: TRBJ2-7; size: NA; D: NA; CDR3: CASSPGLAYEQYF; DNA: TGTGCCAGCTCACCCGGTTTAGCCTACGAGCAGTACTTC
V: TRBV10-3; J: TRBJ2-1; size: many; D: NA; CDR3: CAIRTTPHEQFF; DNA: TGTGCCATCCGGACTACCCCGCATGAGCAGTTCTTC
V: TRBV5-6; J: TRBJ2-3; size: few; D: NA; CDR3: CASSFRGPDTQYF; DNA: TGTGCCAGCAGCTTCCGTGGACCAGATACGCAGTATTTT